The TCR beta chain under discussion was sequenced for a study of vaccination effects on CD4 cells after COVID-19. Following a 10-day culture, CD4+ T cells were purified. On this clone itself: Its target is not known.

Study-level points and caveats: Spike-reactive clones present post-vaccine in convalescents were predominantly new vaccine-induced clones.

The V gene's germline CDR1 is SGHRS and CDR2 YFSETQ. The CDR3 has 15 amino acids. Trimming pared 4 bases from V and 6 bases from J, leaving 19 bases between. Data came from immunoSEQ multiplex PCR; TCRdb stores just in-frame clones and leaves some out. This table holds approximately 45,000 clones, 75% to 80% found once. The sequence was obtained from a human donor who had a prior SARS-CoV-2 infection. Source: CD4+ T cells from PBMCs cultured without peptide, taken before COVID-19 vaccination. V gene TRBV5-1 combines with J gene TRBJ2-5, with a weak D call TRBD1 (6 bases). CDR3 sequence reads: CASSQPDRIVKTQYF. The CDR3 bases are TGCGCCAGCAGCCAGCCCGACAGGATAGTGAAGACCCAGTACTTC.